This T cell receptor beta chain was recovered during a study of blood T cells in healthy people across ages. Together with a sample-barcoded 5' primer, a J-beta primer mix was included in a second PCR lasting about 7 to 11 cycles. One entry per CDR3 protein, called by TCRdb with MiXCR from the 5' RACE reads. The sample has some 700,000 distinct CDR3 sequences; 20% to 25% are singletons. The CDR3 totals 16 residues. Per germline, CDR1 LGHNA and CDR2 YNFKEQ. V gave up 4 bases and J gave up 0 bases; unmatched junction bases: 4. Sequenced material: blood. This chain connects TRBV4-2 to TRBJ2-1, with 9 bases lining up with TRBD2. This TCR derives from a man between 65 and 85 years old in good health. CDR3 DNA sequence: TGTGCCAGCAGCCTTTCGACTAGCGGCTCCTACAATGAGCAGTTCTTC. It specifies CASSLSTSGSYNEQFF.